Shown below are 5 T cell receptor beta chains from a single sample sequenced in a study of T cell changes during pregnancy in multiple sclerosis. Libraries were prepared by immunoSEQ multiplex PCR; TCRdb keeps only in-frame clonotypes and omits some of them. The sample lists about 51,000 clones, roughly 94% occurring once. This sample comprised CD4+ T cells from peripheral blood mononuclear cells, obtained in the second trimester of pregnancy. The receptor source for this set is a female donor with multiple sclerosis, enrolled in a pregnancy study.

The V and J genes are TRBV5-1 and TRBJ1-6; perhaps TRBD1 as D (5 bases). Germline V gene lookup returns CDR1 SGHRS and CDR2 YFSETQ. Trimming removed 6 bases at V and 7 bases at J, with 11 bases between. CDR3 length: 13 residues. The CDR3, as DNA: TGCGCCAGCAACGACGGGGGAAATTCACCCCTCCACTTT. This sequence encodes CASNDGGNSPLHF.

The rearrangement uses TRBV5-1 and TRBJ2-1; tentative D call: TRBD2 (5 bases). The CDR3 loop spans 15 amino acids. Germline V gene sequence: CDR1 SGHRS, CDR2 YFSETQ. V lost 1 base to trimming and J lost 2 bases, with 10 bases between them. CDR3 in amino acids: CASSLPLAAYNEQFF. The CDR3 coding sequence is TGCGCCAGCAGCTTGCCCCTAGCAGCCTACAATGAGCAGTTCTTC.

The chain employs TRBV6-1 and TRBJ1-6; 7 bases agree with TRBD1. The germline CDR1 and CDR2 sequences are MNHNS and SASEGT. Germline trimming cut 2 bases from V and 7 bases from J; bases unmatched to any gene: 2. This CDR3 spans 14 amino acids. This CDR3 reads CASSELTGNSPLHF. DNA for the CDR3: TGTGCCAGCAGTGAATTGACAGGGAATTCACCCCTCCACTTT.

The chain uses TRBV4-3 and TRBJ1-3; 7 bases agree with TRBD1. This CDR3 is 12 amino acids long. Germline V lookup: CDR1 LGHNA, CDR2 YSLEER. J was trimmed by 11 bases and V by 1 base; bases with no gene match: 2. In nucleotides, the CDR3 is TGCGCCAGCAGCCAAGGGGACAGTCCCATATATTTT. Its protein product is CASSQGDSPIYF.

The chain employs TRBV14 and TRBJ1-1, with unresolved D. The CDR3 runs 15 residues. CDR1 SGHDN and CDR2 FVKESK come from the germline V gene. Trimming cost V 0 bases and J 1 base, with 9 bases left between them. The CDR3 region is CASSQDWATNTEAFF. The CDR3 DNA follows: TGTGCCAGCAGCCAAGACTGGGCTACGAACACTGAAGCTTTCTTT.